One sample yielded the 32 T cell receptor beta chains listed below, sequenced in a study of immune evolution from preneoplasia to lung adenocarcinoma. Assay used: immunoSEQ multiplex PCR; TCRdb lists only in-frame clones, some missing. The profile shows around 5,000 clones, roughly 78% of them singletons. The sequenced sample was FFPE normal lung tissue adjacent to the tumor. These receptors all stem from a person aged 50 or older with lung adenocarcinoma.

The V and J genes are TRBV5-1 and TRBJ2-5; 10 bases are shared with TRBD2. Germline-derived CDR1 and CDR2 are SGHRS and YFSETQ. V lost 0 bases, J lost 4 bases, and 6 bases stayed unmatched. This CDR3 comprises 16 residues. CDR3 bases: TGCGCCAGCAGCTTGGGATCTAGCGGGAGTTTAGAGACCCAGTACTTC. Its protein is CASSLGSSGSLETQYF.

V gene TRBV9 combines with J gene TRBJ2-2, with TRBD2 matching over 10 bases. This CDR3 contains 17 residues. After removal of 4 bases from V and 4 bases from J, the junction contained 10 bases not matched to a gene. Germline values: CDR1 SGDLS, CDR2 YYNGEE. The CDR3 bases are TGTGCCAGCAGCCCCCGGACCCGGACTAGCGGCACCGGGGAGCTGTTTTTT. Translated: CASSPRTRTSGTGELFF.

This clone has a handful of counts. This chain uses TRBV19 with TRBJ1-1, with TRBD1 matching over 7 bases. Germline CDR1 reads LNHDA; CDR2 reads SQIVND (reference sequence). The trim removed 3 bases at V and 1 base at J, leaving 11 bases unmatched. The CDR3 extends over 17 amino acids. The CDR3 region is CASSIPRFQGGNTEAFF. The CDR3 nucleotides are TGTGCCAGTAGTATCCCCCGGTTTCAGGGGGGGAACACTGAAGCTTTCTTT.

The V gene is TRBV20-1, the J gene TRBJ2-1; D is undetermined. Germline V gives CDR1 DFQATT, CDR2 SNEGSKA (reference sequence). V lost 7 bases and J 4 bases, leaving 5 bases between the germline ends. This CDR3 comprises 10 residues. Written as DNA, the CDR3 is TGCAGTGTTCAGTACAATGAGCAGTTCTTC. This codes for CSVQYNEQFF.

This chain uses TRBV6-5 with TRBJ2-6, with D perhaps TRBD1 or TRBD2 (5 bases each). V gave up 3 bases and J gave up 4 bases, with 13 bases separating them. Germline V CDR1 and CDR2: MNHEY, SVGAGI. This CDR3 contains 16 residues. The CDR3 DNA sequence: TGTGCCAGCAGTTATAGGGGACCTTCGGGGGCCAACGTCCTGACTTTC. It specifies CASSYRGPSGANVLTF.

The chain uses TRBV5-1 and TRBJ1-4; TRBD1 matches at 8 bases. V lost 4 bases and J lost 3; bases outside the gene matches: 5. There are 15 residues in the CDR3. CDR1 and CDR2 from the germline V gene are SGHRS and YFSETQ. The CDR3 sequence: CASSGQGQANEKLFF. CDR3 in DNA: TGCGCCAGCAGCGGACAGGGTCAAGCTAATGAAAAACTGTTTTTT. The variable domain in full, completed from reference TRBV5-1 and TRBJ1-4, reads KAGVTQTPRYLIKTRGQQVTLSCSPISGHRSVSWYQQTPGQGLQFLFEYFSETQRNKGNFPGRFSGRQFSNSRSEMNVSTLELGDSALYLCASSGQGQANEKLFFGSGTQLSVL.

The V call is TRBV30, the J call TRBJ1-5, with D perhaps TRBD1 (5 bases). Germline V gene sequence: CDR1 GTSNPN, CDR2 SVGIG (reference sequence). This CDR3 has 13 amino acids. The ends were cut back, 5 bases at V and 1 base at J, with 9 bases in the middle. CDR3 nucleotide sequence: TGTGCCTGGTCCCGGGGGAGCAATCAGCCCCAGCATTTT. It specifies CAWSRGSNQPQHF. Drawing the rest from reference TRBV30 and TRBJ1-5, the complete variable domain is SQTIHQWPATLVQPVGSPLSLECTVEGTSNPNLYWYRQAAGRGLQLLFYSVGIGQISSEVPQNLSASRPQDRQFILSSKKLLLSDSGFYLCAWSRGSNQPQHFGDGTRLSIL.

The chain uses TRBV7-2 and TRBJ2-5; no firm D call. The CDR3 has 12 residues. CDR1 and CDR2 (germline): SGHTA, FQGNSA. Trimming took 1 base from V and 7 from J, leaving 7 bases between them. The CDR3 sequence is CASSLGYGTQYF. CDR3 nucleotides: TGTGCCAGCAGCTTAGGGTACGGGACCCAGTACTTC.

This sequence joins TRBV7-3 and TRBJ2-3; TRBD1 agrees at 7 bases. The V gene's germline CDR1 is SGHTA and CDR2 FQGTGA. Trimming took 3 bases from V and 2 from J; bases not matched to a gene: 2. This CDR3 is 14 amino acids long. CDR3 sequence reads: CASSLGQLTDTQYF. CDR3 sequence (DNA): TGTGCCAGCAGCTTGGGACAGCTCACAGATACGCAGTATTTT.

The chain recombines TRBV2 with TRBJ1-2; 11 positions match TRBD1. CDR1 is SNHLY and CDR2 is FYNNEI in the germline V gene. This CDR3 has 16 residues. Trimming removed 4 bases from V and 0 bases from J; junction bases left unmatched: 4. Written as DNA, the CDR3 is TGTGCCAGCAGTGGGACAGGGGGCCAAGCTAACTATGGCTACACCTTC. This gives the protein CASSGTGGQANYGYTF.

The V gene is TRBV6-6, the J gene TRBJ1-3, with D hard to call. V lost 4 bases and J lost 1, with 8 bases in between. Germline V lookup: CDR1 MNHNY, CDR2 SVGAGI (reference sequence). The CDR3 has 14 amino acids. Written as DNA, the CDR3 is TGTGCCAGCAGTTCAACACCGTCTGGAAACACCATATATTTT. It yields the protein CASSSTPSGNTIYF.

J is TRBJ2-6 and V is TRBV11-2; no firm D call. Trimming removed 1 base at V and 0 bases at J, with 7 bases between. Germline loops: CDR1 SGHAT, CDR2 FQNNGV. The CDR3 sequence is 16 residues long. The CDR3 DNA follows: TGTGCCAGCAGCTTAGGTCCCGGCTCTGGGGCCAACGTCCTGACTTTC. It codes for CASSLGPGSGANVLTF.

This sequence joins TRBV7-2 and TRBJ1-5, with a possible D match to TRBD1 (6 bases). V shed 5 bases and J shed 1 base, with 12 bases lying between them. CDR1 and CDR2 (germline): SGHTA, FQGNSA. This CDR3 is 15 amino acids long. CDR3 region: CASSTGQHSNQPQHF. CDR3 coding DNA: TGTGCCAGCAGCACCGGACAGCACAGCAATCAGCCCCAGCATTTT.

The genes are TRBV14 and TRBJ1-1; no reliable D call. V was pared by 1 base and J by 3 bases, with 6 bases between. CDR3 length equals 13 residues. Germline V gives CDR1 SGHDN, CDR2 FVKESK. The CDR3 DNA follows: TGTGCCAGCAGCCAAGGGGGTTACACTGAAGCTTTCTTT. It yields the protein CASSQGGYTEAFF.

The chain recombines TRBV7-6 with TRBJ2-5; 9 nucleotides line up with TRBD2. The CDR3 runs 14 residues. Germline V lookup: CDR1 SGHVS, CDR2 FNYEAQ. J lost 4 bases, V lost 5 bases, and 5 bases had no gene match. The CDR3 DNA reads as TGTGCCAGCAGCGTTAGCGGGAGCCGAGAGACCCAGTACTTC. Encoded protein: CASSVSGSRETQYF.

This rearrangement joins TRBV2 to TRBJ2-5, with a tentative D call TRBD2 (6 bases). The CDR3 loop spans 14 amino acids. CDR1 and CDR2 (germline): SNHLY, FYNNEI. Trimming took 3 bases from V and 2 from J, leaving 10 bases between them. This CDR3 is CASSEDRGQETQYF. The CDR3 DNA reads TGTGCCAGCAGTGAGGACCGGGGGCAAGAGACCCAGTACTTC.

The chain joins TRBV6-6 to TRBJ1-1, with D unresolved. Germline V CDR1 and CDR2: MNHNY, SVGAGI (reference sequence). CDR3 length: 11 residues. V was trimmed by 6 bases and J by 11 bases, leaving 13 bases between them. This CDR3 reads CASSNGVLAFF. The CDR3, as DNA: TGTGCCAGCAGCAACGGGGTGCTTGCTTTCTTT.

This clone was observed a few times. The chain carries TRBV13 and TRBJ2-7; no clear D. Germline V gene sequence: CDR1 PRHDT, CDR2 FYEKMQ (reference sequence). This CDR3 has 11 residues. V gave up 4 bases and J gave up 6 bases, with 7 bases separating them. CDR3 nucleotide sequence: TGTGCCAGCAGCTCGTTGGGCGAGCAGTACTTC. Translated, it gives CASSSLGEQYF.

V gene TRBV30 combines with J gene TRBJ1-4, with 7 bases lining up with TRBD1. With 0 bases clipped from V and 8 bases from J, the junction kept 6 bases outside the gene matches. Germline V gives CDR1 GTSNPN, CDR2 SVGIG (reference sequence). There are 14 residues in the CDR3. The CDR3: CAWSVPGRGEKLFF. As DNA, the CDR3 is TGTGCCTGGAGTGTACCCGGCAGGGGGGAAAAACTGTTTTTT.

V is TRBV2 and J is TRBJ2-7, with D hard to call. Per the germline V gene, CDR1 is SNHLY and CDR2 is FYNNEI. The CDR3 has 15 residues. The V and J ends lost 10 bases and 3 bases respectively, with 22 bases between them. Written as DNA, the CDR3 is TGTGCCAACAGCCCCGACTTCTCGAAGCACTACGAGCAGTACTTC. The encoded protein is CANSPDFSKHYEQYF.

V and J are TRBV6-5 and TRBJ1-2; D not certain. Between the trimmed V and J ends, which lost 2 bases and 2 bases, there was a span of 6 bases. CDR1 and CDR2 from the germline V gene are MNHEY and SVGAGI. CDR3 length: 13 amino acids. The CDR3 sequence is CASSYNLNYGYTF. The CDR3 nucleotides read TGTGCCAGCAGTTACAACTTAAACTATGGCTACACCTTC.

Only a few counts were recorded for this clone. V usage is TRBV5-4 and J usage is TRBJ2-2; TRBD2 matches 8 bases. V shed 4 bases and J 1 base; nucleotides not matched to a gene: 3. Germline V lookup: CDR1 SGHNT, CDR2 YYREEE (reference sequence). CDR3 size: 15 residues. The DNA of the CDR3 is TGTGCCAGCAGCAAGGGACTAGAGAACACCGGGGAGCTGTTTTTT. Amino acids: CASSKGLENTGELFF.

This clone was found a few times. The CDR3 coding sequence is TGTGCCTGGAAAAAGCTAGGTCCGCCCTACAATGAGCAGTTCTTC. Translating it yields CAWKKLGPPYNEQFF. The chain recombines TRBV30 with TRBJ2-1; D call uncertain. Trimming left V 4 bases short and J 2 bases short, with 15 bases between. Germline CDR1 reads GTSNPN; CDR2 reads SVGIG (reference sequence). CDR3 length: 15 amino acids.

The CDR3 region has the DNA TGTGCCAGCAGCCAAGTTAGCGGGAGTTCCGACGAGCAGTACTTC. It yields the protein CASSQVSGSSDEQYF. V usage is TRBV4-2 and J usage is TRBJ2-7, with 9 bases fitting TRBD2. The V gene end was trimmed by 1 base and the J gene end by 5 bases; junction bases not matched to a gene: 6. The CDR3 has 15 amino acids. CDR1 and CDR2 from the germline V gene are LGHNA and YNFKEQ.

The chain employs TRBV5-3 and TRBJ2-2; D perhaps matches TRBD1 (6 bases). TRBV5-3 is treated as an ORF (open reading frame) with a function not yet certain. The CDR3 sequence is 17 residues long. V lost 1 base to trimming and J lost 1 base, with 14 bases between them. CDR3 bases: TGTGCCAGAAGCTTGAGGGGGACAAGCTTGAACACCGGGGAGCTGTTTTTT. It specifies CARSLRGTSLNTGELFF.

CDR3 amino acids: CASTGEPNYGYTF. In DNA form, the CDR3 reads TGTGCCTCGACAGGAGAGCCTAACTATGGCTACACCTTC. The chain links TRBV30 to TRBJ1-2; D may be TRBD1 (6 bases). CDR3 size: 13 residues. Germline loops: CDR1 GTSNPN, CDR2 SVGIG (reference sequence). V was cut by 7 bases and J by 0 bases, with 12 bases left in between.

V usage is TRBV6-4 and J usage is TRBJ2-6, with 11 bases identical to TRBD2. The J segment lost 0 bases and the V segment lost 2 bases, leaving 0 bases of the junction unmatched. The germline V gene has CDR1 MRHNA and CDR2 SNTAGT. This CDR3 comprises 17 residues. CDR3 nucleotides: TGTGCCAGCAGTGACGGGACTAGCGGCTCTGGGGCCAACGTCCTGACTTTC. Its translation: CASSDGTSGSGANVLTF.

This chain joins TRBV20-1 and TRBJ1-2; D is undetermined. V was shortened by 3 bases and J by 4 bases, with 6 bases between the two germline ends. The V gene's germline CDR1 is DFQATT and CDR2 SNEGSKA (reference sequence). The CDR3 loop spans 11 amino acids. CDR3 residues: CSARTRYGYTF. CDR3 DNA sequence: TGCAGTGCTAGGACACGCTATGGCTACACCTTC.

The chain has TRBV2 and TRBJ2-5; D is uncertain. Germline CDR1 and CDR2: SNHLY and FYNNEI. V was shortened by 6 bases and J by 2 bases, with 10 bases between the two germline ends. This CDR3 contains 13 residues. This CDR3 is CASSQLLQETQYF. The CDR3 region has the DNA TGTGCCAGCAGCCAGCTACTACAAGAGACCCAGTACTTC.

This chain connects TRBV5-6 to TRBJ2-7, with D maybe TRBD2 (5 bases). The CDR3 length is 14 residues. V lost 0 bases and J 3 bases, leaving 10 bases between the germline ends. From germline, CDR1 is SGHDT and CDR2 YYEEEE. The CDR3 spells CASSLGPGIYEQYF. CDR3 in DNA: TGTGCCAGCAGCTTGGGGCCGGGGATCTACGAGCAGTACTTC.

The chain has TRBV2 and TRBJ2-4, with D perhaps TRBD1 (5 bases). CDR3 size: 16 residues. Per germline, CDR1 SNHLY and CDR2 FYNNEI. V dropped 9 bases and J dropped 0 bases, with 18 bases sitting between them. For the CDR3, the DNA is TGTGCCAGTCAAGGGGAAGGTTTCCTAGCCAAAAACATTCAGTACTTC. Protein sequence: CASQGEGFLAKNIQYF.

J is TRBJ2-1 and V is TRBV18, with 10 nucleotides matching TRBD1. The CDR3 contains 17 residues. The V and J ends lost 2 bases and 5 bases, in that order; junction bases with no gene match: 9. From germline, CDR1 is KGHSH and CDR2 LQKENI. As DNA, the CDR3 is TGTGCCAGCTCACCAAGGGAGGGACAGGGGAGCGACAATGAGCAGTTCTTC. Its protein is CASSPREGQGSDNEQFF.